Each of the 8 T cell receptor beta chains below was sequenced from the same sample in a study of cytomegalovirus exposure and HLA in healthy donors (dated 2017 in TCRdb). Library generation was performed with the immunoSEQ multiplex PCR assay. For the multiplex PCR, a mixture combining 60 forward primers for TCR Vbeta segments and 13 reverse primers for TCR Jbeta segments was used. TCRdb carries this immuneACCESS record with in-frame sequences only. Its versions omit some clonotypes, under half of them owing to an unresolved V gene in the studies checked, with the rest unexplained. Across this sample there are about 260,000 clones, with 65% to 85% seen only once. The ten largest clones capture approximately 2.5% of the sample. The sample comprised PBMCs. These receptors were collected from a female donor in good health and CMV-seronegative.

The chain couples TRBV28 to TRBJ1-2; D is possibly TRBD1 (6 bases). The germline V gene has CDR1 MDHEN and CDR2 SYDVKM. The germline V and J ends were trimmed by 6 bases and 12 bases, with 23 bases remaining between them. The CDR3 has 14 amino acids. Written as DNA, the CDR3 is TGTGCCAGCAGCTCTACTATGGTCAGGGGTAGGGACACCTTC. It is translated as CASSSTMVRGRDTF.

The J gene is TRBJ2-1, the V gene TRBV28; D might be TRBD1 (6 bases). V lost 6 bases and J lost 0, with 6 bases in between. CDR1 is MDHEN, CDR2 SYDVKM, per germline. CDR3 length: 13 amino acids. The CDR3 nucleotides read TGTGCCAGCAGGGACAGCTCCTACAATGAGCAGTTCTTC. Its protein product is CASRDSSYNEQFF. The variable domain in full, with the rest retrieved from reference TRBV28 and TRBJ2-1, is DVKVTQSSRYLVKRTGEKVFLECVQDMDHENMFWYRQDPGLGLRLIYFSYDVKMKEKGDIPEGYSVSREKKERFSLILESASTNQTSMYLCASRDSSYNEQFFGPGTRLTVL.

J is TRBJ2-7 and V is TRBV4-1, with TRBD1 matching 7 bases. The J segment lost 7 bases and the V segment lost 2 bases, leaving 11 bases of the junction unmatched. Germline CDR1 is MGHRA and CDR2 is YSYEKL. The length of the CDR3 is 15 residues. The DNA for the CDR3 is TGCGCCAGCAGCCAATGGGACAGCGGTGGCGGGGAGCAGTACTTC. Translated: CASSQWDSGGGEQYF.

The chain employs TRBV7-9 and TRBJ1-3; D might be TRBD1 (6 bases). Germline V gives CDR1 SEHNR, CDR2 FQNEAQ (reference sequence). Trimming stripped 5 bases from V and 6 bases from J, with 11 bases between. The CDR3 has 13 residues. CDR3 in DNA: TGTGCCAGCAGCATCTGGACAGCAAACACCATATATTTT. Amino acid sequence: CASSIWTANTIYF.

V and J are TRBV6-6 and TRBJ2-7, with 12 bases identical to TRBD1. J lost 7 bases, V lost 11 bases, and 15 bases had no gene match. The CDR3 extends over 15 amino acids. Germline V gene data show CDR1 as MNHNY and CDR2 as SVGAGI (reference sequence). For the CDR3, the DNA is TGTGCCTCACGGGGCGAGGGACAGGGGGCTGGTGAGCAGTACTTC. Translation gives CASRGEGQGAGEQYF.

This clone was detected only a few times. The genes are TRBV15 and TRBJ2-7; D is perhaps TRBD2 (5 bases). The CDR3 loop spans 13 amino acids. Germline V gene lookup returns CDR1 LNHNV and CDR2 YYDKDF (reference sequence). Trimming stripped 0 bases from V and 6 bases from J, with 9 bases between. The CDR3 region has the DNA TGTGCCACCAGCAGAGATTTTGGAGGCGAGCAGTACTTC. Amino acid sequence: CATSRDFGGEQYF.

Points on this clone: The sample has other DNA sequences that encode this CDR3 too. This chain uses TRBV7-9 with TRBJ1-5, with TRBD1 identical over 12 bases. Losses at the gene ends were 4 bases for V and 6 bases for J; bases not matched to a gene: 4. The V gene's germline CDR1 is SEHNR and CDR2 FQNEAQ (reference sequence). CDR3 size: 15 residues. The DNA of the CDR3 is TGTGCCAGCAGCTCCGGGACAGGGGGCGGTCAGCCCCAGCATTTT. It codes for CASSSGTGGGQPQHF.

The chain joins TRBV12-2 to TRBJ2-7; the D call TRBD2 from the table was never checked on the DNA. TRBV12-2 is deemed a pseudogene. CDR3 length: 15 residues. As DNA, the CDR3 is TGTGCAAGTCGCCTGGAGGGGAGCTGGCACCTCGAGCAGTACTTC. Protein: CASRLEGSWHLEQYF.